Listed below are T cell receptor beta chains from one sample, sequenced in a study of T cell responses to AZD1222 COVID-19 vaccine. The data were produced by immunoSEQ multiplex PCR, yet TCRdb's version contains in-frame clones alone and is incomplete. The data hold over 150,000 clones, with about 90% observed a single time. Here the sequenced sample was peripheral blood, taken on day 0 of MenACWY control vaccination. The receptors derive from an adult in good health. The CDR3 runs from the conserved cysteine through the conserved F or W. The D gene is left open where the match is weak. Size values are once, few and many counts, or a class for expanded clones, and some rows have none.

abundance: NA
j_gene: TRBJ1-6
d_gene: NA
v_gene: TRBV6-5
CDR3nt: TGTGCCAGCAGTTATAGGGGCGAGTATAATTCACCCCTCCACTTT
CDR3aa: CASSYRGEYNSPLHF

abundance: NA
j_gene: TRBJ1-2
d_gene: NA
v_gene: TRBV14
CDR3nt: TGTGCCAGCAGCCGAGGGAGGGGCGCGTACTATGGCTACACCTTC
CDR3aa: CASSRGRGAYYGYTF

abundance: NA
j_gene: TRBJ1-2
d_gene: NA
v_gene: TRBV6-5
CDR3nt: TGTGCCAGCAGTCTTTTGCCCAACTATGGCTACACCTTC
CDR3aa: CASSLLPNYGYTF

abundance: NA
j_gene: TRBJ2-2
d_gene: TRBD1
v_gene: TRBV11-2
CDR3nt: TGTGCCAGCAGCCCATACCCCCGGGACAGCCTCACCGGGGAGCTGTTTTTT
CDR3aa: CASSPYPRDSLTGELFF

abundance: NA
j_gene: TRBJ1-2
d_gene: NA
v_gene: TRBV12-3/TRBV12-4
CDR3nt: TGTGCCAGCAGTCTCCCGGGAGGGGGCTACACCTTC
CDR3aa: CASSLPGGGYTF

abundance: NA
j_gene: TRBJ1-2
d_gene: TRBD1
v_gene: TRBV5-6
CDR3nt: TGTGCCAGCAGCTTGGTAGGACAGGTGTACTACACCTTC
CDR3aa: CASSLVGQVYYTF

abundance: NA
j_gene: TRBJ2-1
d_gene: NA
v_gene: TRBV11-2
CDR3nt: TGTGCCAGCAGCCCGGCCGGGACCTTTTTGGGTGAGCAGTTCTTC
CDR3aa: CASSPAGTFLGEQFF

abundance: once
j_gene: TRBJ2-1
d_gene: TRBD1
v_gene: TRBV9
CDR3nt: TGTGCCAGCAGCGTAGCGAGTCCGGGGACAGGGGGACACAATGAGCAGTTCTTC
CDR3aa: CASSVASPGTGGHNEQFF

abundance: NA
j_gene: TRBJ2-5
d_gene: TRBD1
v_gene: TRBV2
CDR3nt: TGTGCCAGCACCCGGACAGGGCCTGAGACCCAGTACTTC
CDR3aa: CASTRTGPETQYF

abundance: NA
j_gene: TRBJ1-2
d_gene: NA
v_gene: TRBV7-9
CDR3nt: TGTGCCAGCAGCTCAGACAAGTCACCTTATGGCTACACCTTC
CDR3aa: CASSSDKSPYGYTF

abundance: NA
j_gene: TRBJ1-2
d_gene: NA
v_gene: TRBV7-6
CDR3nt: TGTGCCAGCAGCTTAGTCCAGGGCGCTAACTATGGCTACACCTTC
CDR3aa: CASSLVQGANYGYTF

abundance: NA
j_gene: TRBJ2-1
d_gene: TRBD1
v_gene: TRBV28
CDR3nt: TGTGCCAGCAGTACGCCGGGACAGGGCGCCTATGAGCAGTTCTTC
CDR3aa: CASSTPGQGAYEQFF

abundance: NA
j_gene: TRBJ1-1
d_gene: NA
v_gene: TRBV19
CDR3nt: TGTGCCAGTATGCGGTGGGGGGCTTCCTCGACTGTGAACACTGAAGCTTTCTTT
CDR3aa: CASMRWGASSTVNTEAFF

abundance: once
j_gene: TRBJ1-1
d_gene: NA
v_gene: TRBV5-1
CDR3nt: TGCGCCAGCAGCTTACAGGGGAACACTGAAGCTTTCTTT
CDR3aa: CASSLQGNTEAFF

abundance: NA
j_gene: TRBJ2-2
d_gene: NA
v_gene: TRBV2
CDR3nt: TGTGCCAGCAGGAGTTTTACAGGGCTGTTTTTT
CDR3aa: CASRSFTGLFF

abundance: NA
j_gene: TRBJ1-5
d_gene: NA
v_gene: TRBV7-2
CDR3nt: TGTGCCAGCATATCGGGGTCTGGTCAGCCCCAGCATTTT
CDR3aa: CASISGSGQPQHF

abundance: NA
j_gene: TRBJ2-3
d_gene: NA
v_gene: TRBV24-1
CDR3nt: TGTGCCACCAGTGATTCGGCAGGCAAAAGAGGGTCTAGCACAGATACGCAGTATTTT
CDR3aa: CATSDSAGKRGSSTDTQYF

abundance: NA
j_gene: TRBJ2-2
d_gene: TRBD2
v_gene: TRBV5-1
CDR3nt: TGCGCCAGCAGCTTGGCCCGCAGGGTACTAGCGGACACCGGGGAGCTGTTTTTT
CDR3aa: CASSLARRVLADTGELFF

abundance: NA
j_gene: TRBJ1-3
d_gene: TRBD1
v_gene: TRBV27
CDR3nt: TGTGCCAGCAGTCCACTCGGAGACAGGGTCTCTGGAAACACCATATATTTT
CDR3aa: CASSPLGDRVSGNTIYF

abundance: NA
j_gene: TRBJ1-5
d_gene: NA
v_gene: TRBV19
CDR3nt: TGTGCCAGTAAGGCCAGGGCCGGCAATCAGCCCCAGCATTTT
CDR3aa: CASKARAGNQPQHF

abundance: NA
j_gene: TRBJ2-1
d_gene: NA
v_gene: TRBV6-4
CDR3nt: TGTGCCAGCACCATGACTCAAGGGGGTAGAAACAATGAGCAGTTCTTC
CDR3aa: CASTMTQGGRNNEQFF

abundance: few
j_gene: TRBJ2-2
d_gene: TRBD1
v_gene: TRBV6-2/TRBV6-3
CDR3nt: TGTGCCAGCAGCGACCCTCCGGGACAGGGTACGAGCACCGGGGAGCTGTTTTTT
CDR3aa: CASSDPPGQGTSTGELFF

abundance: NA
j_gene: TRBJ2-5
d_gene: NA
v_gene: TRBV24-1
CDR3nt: TGTGCCACCAGTGAAAAGGGGCAGGGGCTGATAATCGGGGAGACCCAGTACTTC
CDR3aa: CATSEKGQGLIIGETQYF

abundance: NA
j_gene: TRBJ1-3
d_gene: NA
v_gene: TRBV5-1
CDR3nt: TGCGCCAGCAGCTTGGATACGGGAGTAGTCGGAAACACCATATATTTT
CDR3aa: CASSLDTGVVGNTIYF

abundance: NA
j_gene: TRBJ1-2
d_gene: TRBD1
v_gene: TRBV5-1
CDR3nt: TGCGCCAGCAGCTTGGAACAGGGGGAAGATGGCTACACCTTC
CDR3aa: CASSLEQGEDGYTF

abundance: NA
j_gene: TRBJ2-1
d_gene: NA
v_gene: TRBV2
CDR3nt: TGTGCCAGCAGTGACGACCTATTAGCGGAAAGCTCCTACAATGAGCAGTTCTTC
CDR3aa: CASSDDLLAESSYNEQFF

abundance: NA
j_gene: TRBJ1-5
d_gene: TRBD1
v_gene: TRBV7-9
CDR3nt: TGTGCCAGCAGCCAACAGGGGCAGCCCCAGCATTTT
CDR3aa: CASSQQGQPQHF